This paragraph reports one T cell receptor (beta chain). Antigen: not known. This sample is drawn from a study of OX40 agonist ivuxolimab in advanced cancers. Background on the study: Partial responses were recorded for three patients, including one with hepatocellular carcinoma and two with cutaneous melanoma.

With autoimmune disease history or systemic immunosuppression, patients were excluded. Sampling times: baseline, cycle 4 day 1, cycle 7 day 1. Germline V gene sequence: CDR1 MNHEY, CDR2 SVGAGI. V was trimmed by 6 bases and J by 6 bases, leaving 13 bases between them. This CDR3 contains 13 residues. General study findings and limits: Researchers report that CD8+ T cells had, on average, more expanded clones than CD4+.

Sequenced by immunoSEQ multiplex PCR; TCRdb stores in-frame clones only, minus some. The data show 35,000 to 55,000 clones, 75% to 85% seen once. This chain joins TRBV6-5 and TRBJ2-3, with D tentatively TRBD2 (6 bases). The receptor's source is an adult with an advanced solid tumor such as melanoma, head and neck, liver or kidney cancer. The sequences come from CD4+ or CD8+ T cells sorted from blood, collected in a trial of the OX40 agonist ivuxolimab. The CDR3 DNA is TGTGCCAGCAGGAGGGCTGGAGGGGATACGCAGTATTTT. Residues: CASRRAGGDTQYF.